The present TCR beta chain was sequenced within a study of blood T cell repertoires in COVID-19. Germline V CDR1 and CDR2: SGHTA, FQGNSA. The junction had 7 bases not matched to a gene; V was cut back by 5 bases and J by 9 bases. The CDR3 runs 13 residues. The data were produced by immunoSEQ multiplex PCR, yet TCRdb's version contains in-frame clones alone and is incomplete. This sample has under 150,000 clones, with 88% found just once. The chain has TRBV7-2 and TRBJ2-1; 7 nucleotides line up with TRBD1. The clonotype was recovered from a human donor in a cohort sampled during active COVID-19. Material for sequencing was peripheral blood. The CDR3 protein is CASSQDRASEQFF. In nucleotides, the CDR3 is TGTGCCAGCAGCCAAGACAGGGCATCTGAGCAGTTCTTC.